The 5 T cell receptor beta chains below were found in one sample sequenced in a study of blood T cell repertoires in COVID-19. Sequencing was performed with immunoSEQ multiplex PCR; in TCRdb, only in-frame clones are kept and a portion is missing. The data hold around 420,000 clones, with approximately 85% observed a single time. Sequencing was done on a sample of PBMCs or T cells enriched from blood (not recorded which). These receptors were obtained from a woman in her thirties or forties with acute COVID-19.

V is TRBV4-2 and J is TRBJ1-6; D is unclear. Germline assignment: CDR1 LGHNA and CDR2 YNFKEQ. V lost 1 base to trimming and J lost 15 bases, with 13 bases between them. CDR3 size: 13 residues. The CDR3 loop is CASSQGDWHVLHF. The CDR3 DNA follows: TGTGCCAGCAGCCAAGGCGACTGGCATGTCCTCCACTTT.

This chain connects TRBV7-9 to TRBJ1-2; 9 bases agree with TRBD1. Germline CDR1 reads SEHNR; CDR2 reads FQNEAQ (reference sequence). V trimming: 4 bases; J trimming: 6 bases; junction bases outside the gene matches: 9. The CDR3 extends over 15 amino acids. The CDR3 loop is CASSSRDRELDGYTF. CDR3 DNA sequence: TGTGCCAGCAGCTCCCGGGACAGGGAATTGGATGGCTACACCTTC.

The table lists this clone with a few counts. The chain carries TRBV5-1 and TRBJ1-2; TRBD1 aligns across 7 bases. The V and J ends lost 4 bases and 7 bases, in that order; junction bases with no gene match: 16. Germline V gene data show CDR1 as SGHRS and CDR2 as YFSETQ. The CDR3 spans 16 residues. CDR3 amino acids: CASSRGQENVRGGYTF. CDR3 in DNA: TGCGCCAGCAGCCGAGGACAGGAGAACGTTCGGGGTGGCTACACCTTC.

The chain couples TRBV18 to TRBJ1-5; D is undetermined. From germline, CDR1 is KGHSH and CDR2 LQKENI. Trimming took 3 bases from V and 0 from J, leaving 6 bases between them. CDR3 length: 14 residues. The CDR3: CASSPLYSNQPQHF. For the CDR3, the DNA is TGTGCCAGCTCACCCTTGTATAGCAATCAGCCCCAGCATTTT.

The J gene is TRBJ2-3, the V gene TRBV7-9; D possibly corresponds to TRBD1 (5 bases). This CDR3 contains 14 residues. CDR1 and CDR2 (germline): SEHNR, FQNEAQ (reference sequence). The ends were cut back, 10 bases at V and 2 bases at J, with 16 bases in the middle. This chain's CDR3 is CATVSTALTDTQYF. In DNA, the CDR3 is TGTGCCACCGTGTCGACAGCCCTCACAGATACGCAGTATTTT.